These 14 T cell receptor beta chains were sequenced from one sample in a study of tumor and adjacent non-tumor tissue in lung cancer. RNA was extracted from bulk tissue without any cell sorting. Three rounds of nested PCR, following a modified ARM-PCR protocol, produced the TCRbeta library. TCRdb re-called the multiplex PCR reads through MiXCR, storing one row per CDR3 protein. The table has about 120,000 distinct CDR3 sequences, approximately 71% seen once. What was sequenced was lung tumor tissue. The receptors here all came from a man in his thirties or forties with non-small cell lung cancer.

This chain joins TRBV20-1 and TRBJ2-1; D is tentatively TRBD1 or TRBD2 (5 bases each). The germline CDR1 and CDR2 sequences are DFQATT and SNEGSKA (reference sequence). The CDR3 consists of 15 residues. The V and J ends lost 6 bases and 7 bases respectively, with 22 bases between them. CDR3 in amino acids: CSALRGVGVRNEQFF. CDR3 nucleotide sequence: TGCAGTGCATTGAGAGGGGTGGGAGTAAGAAATGAGCAGTTCTTC.

Comments on this clonotype: One end of the junction varies from germline; a read error may be responsible. V usage is TRBV5-1 and J usage is TRBJ2-7; TRBD2 matches 10 bases. The CDR3 is made up of 15 amino acids. The germline V gene encodes CDR1 SGHRS and CDR2 YFSETQ. The CDR3 region has the DNA TGCGCCAGCAGCTTGTTGCTAGCGGGAGCGGGTGAGCAATACTTC. This encodes CASSLLLAGAGEQYF.

The chain uses TRBV19 and TRBJ1-1; a possible D gene is TRBD1 (5 bases). CDR3 length equals 14 residues. Germline values: CDR1 LNHDA, CDR2 SQIVND (reference sequence). V was clipped by 0 bases and J by 4 bases, with 9 bases between them. The CDR3 loop reads CASSIDEQGTEAFF. Written as DNA, the CDR3 is TGTGCCAGTAGTATAGACGAGCAGGGCACTGAAGCTTTCTTT.

Concerning this clonotype: It is unclear where the CDR3 begins or ends on the DNA, so no DNA is shown, and the CDR3 is as TCRdb lists it. The chain recombines TRBV20-1 with TRBJ2-5; no DNA check was done on the table's D call, TRBD2. CDR1 and CDR2 from the germline V gene are DFQATT and SNEGSKA (reference sequence). The CDR3 is 17 amino acids in total, end residues counted. The CDR3: CSARVVAEGITPETQYF.

This chain links TRBV19 with TRBJ2-7, with D possibly TRBD2 on 5 matching bases. Deletions cut 3 bases from V and 1 base from J, with 16 bases between. The CDR3 is made up of 16 amino acids. Germline V gene sequence: CDR1 LNHDA, CDR2 SQIVND (reference sequence). CDR3 protein: CASSMLWQRVSYEQYF. The CDR3 DNA is TGTGCCAGTAGTATGCTATGGCAGAGGGTATCCTACGAGCAGTACTTC. The full variable domain, rest sourced from reference TRBV19 and TRBJ2-7, is DGGITQSPKYLFRKEGQNVTLSCEQNLNHDAMYWYRQDPGQGLRLIYYSQIVNDFQKGDIAEGYSVSREKKESFPLTVTSAQKNPTAFYLCASSMLWQRVSYEQYFGPGTRLTVT.

This clonotype was seen only a few times. This may be a read error, as it is one base from a much larger clone. The rearrangement links TRBV20-1 to TRBJ2-1, with D uncertain. This CDR3 has 11 residues. Germline V CDR1 and CDR2: DFQATT, SNEGSKA (reference sequence). The CDR3 is CSSRGYNEQFF. The CDR3 coding sequence is TGCAGTTCTAGAGGTTACAATGAGCAGTTCTTC.

Comment on this clonotype: A read error may account for a junction end that differs from germline. The CDR3 DNA reads TGTACCAGCAGCTTAGATGGGCCAGGGGGCCTAGATATGCAGTATTTT. Protein sequence: CTSSLDGPGGLDMQYF. This chain joins TRBV11-3 and TRBJ2-3; 8 nucleotides match TRBD1. The length of the CDR3 is 16 residues. Germline V gene lookup returns CDR1 SGHNT and CDR2 YENEEA.

As to this clonotype: A read error may explain this, as a much larger clone is one base away. The CDR3 ends on some other residue instead of the conserved phenylalanine or tryptophan, so this is likely a read error. The chain carries TRBV5-6 and TRBJ1-2; D ambiguous. This CDR3 is built from 14 residues. Trimming stripped 0 bases from V and 3 bases from J, with 9 bases between. CDR1 and CDR2 from the germline V gene are SGHDT and YYEEEE. CDR3 loop: CASSLGLSHYGYTL. The CDR3 DNA sequence: TGTGCCAGCAGCTTGGGTCTAAGTCACTATGGCTACACCCTC.

The chain has TRBV20-1 and TRBJ2-7; no definite D call. The CDR3 runs 13 residues. Deletions cut 6 bases from V and 2 bases from J, with 14 bases between. Germline CDR1 and CDR2: DFQATT and SNEGSKA (reference sequence). The CDR3 reads CSANDGFAYEQYF. CDR3 in DNA: TGCAGTGCCAATGACGGATTCGCCTACGAGCAGTACTTC.

Note on this clonotype: A much more abundant neighbour one base away suggests this may be a read error. The chain carries TRBV20-1 and TRBJ1-5; D gene ambiguous. Germline CDR1 DFQATT, CDR2 SNEGSKA (reference sequence). This CDR3 comprises 13 residues. CDR3 protein: CSASTGSTQPQHF. The CDR3 bases are TGCAGTGCTAGCACGGGCAGCACTCAGCCCCAGCATTTT.

Turning to this clonotype: This may stem from a read error, because a much larger clone lies one nucleotide away. The J gene is TRBJ2-7, the V gene TRBV10-2; D unresolved. The CDR3 totals 11 residues. Germline V gene sequence: CDR1 WSHSY, CDR2 SAAADI. CDR3: CASSYSDERYF. CDR3 sequence (DNA): TGCGCCAGCAGCTACTCGGACGAGCGGTACTTC.

With regard to this clonotype: This CDR3 fails to terminate in the conserved phenylalanine or tryptophan, so it likely reflects a read error. Because the CDR3's place on the DNA is in doubt, the DNA is left out and the CDR3 is given as listed by TCRdb. The rearrangement links TRBV4-2 to TRBJ1-5. Germline CDR1 reads LGHNA; CDR2 reads YNFKEQ. The CDR3 region is 16 residues in length, termini included. CDR3 sequence: CASSQEGGRAGQPQRL.

Details on this clonotype: One end of the junction does not line up with germline, which may come from a read error. The chain recombines TRBV20-1 with TRBJ2-1, with D possibly called TRBD1 or TRBD2 (5 bases each). CDR1 is DFQATT and CDR2 is SNEGSKA in the germline V gene (reference sequence). The CDR3 totals 15 residues. The CDR3 loop reads CSVRPPWDAQLEQFF. CDR3 DNA sequence: TGCAGTGTTAGACCCCCCTGGGACGCTCAATTAGAGCAGTTCTTC.

Comments on this clonotype: A read error is possible here, since a much larger clone lies one base away. The chain is built from TRBV6-2 or TRBV6-3 and TRBJ1-2, with 7 bases identical to TRBD1. The germline gives CDR1 MNHEY, CDR2 SVGEGT. There are 14 residues in the CDR3. V lost 2 bases and J lost 7; bases outside the gene matches: 7. CDR3 loop: CASSYQRQGFGYTF. CDR3 bases: TGTGCCAGCAGTTACCAACGACAGGGATTTGGCTACACCTTC.